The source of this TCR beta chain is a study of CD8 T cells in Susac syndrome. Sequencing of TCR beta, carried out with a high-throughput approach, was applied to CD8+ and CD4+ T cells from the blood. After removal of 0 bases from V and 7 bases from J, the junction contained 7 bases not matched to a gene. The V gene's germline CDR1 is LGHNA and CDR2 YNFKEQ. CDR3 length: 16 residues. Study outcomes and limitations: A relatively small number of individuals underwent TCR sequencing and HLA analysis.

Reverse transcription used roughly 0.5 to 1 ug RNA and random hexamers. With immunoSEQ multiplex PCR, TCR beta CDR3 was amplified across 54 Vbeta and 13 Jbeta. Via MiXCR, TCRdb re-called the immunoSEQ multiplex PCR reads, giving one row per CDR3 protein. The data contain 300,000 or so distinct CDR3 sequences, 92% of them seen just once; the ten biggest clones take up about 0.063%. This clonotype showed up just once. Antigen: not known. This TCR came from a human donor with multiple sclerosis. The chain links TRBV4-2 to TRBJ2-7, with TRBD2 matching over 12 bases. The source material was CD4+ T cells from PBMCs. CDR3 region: CASSQEPSGGANEQYF. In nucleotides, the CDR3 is TGTGCCAGCAGCCAAGAACCTAGCGGGGGGGCCAATGAGCAGTACTTC.